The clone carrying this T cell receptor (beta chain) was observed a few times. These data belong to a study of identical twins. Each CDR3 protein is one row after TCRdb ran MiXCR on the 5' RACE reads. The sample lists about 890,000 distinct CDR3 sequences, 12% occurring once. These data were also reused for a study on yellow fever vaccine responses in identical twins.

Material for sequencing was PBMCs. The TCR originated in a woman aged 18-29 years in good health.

The CDR3 DNA reads as TGTGCCAGCTCCCCCAGGGGAGGCAATCAGCCCCAGCATTTT. It yields the protein CASSPRGGNQPQHF. V and J are TRBV18 and TRBJ1-5, with TRBD1 as a possible D gene (6 bases). The V gene's germline CDR1 is KGHSH and CDR2 LQKENI. The CDR3 covers 14 residues. Deletions cut 6 bases from V and 2 bases from J, with 11 bases between.